This T cell receptor beta chain was found in a study of beta chain features in type 1 diabetes (dated by TCRdb to the late 2010s). Some background on the complete study: Patients and healthy donors did not differ in mean age, gender distribution, total cell number or subset yield. Across all samples, around 99 million sorted cells were examined, and cell number per subset correlated strongly with RNA yield. The study compared the TCRB repertoires of sorted circulating CD4+ T cell subsets in recently diagnosed type 1 diabetes patients with those in matched healthy donors. Regulatory and stem cell-like memory subsets were obtained from only 8 patients and roughly 8 healthy donors, while naive and central memory subsets were obtained from all 30 or so donors.

All of the isolated RNA was reverse transcribed with the High Capacity cDNA Reverse Transcription Kit, so expressed TCRB transcripts were sequenced. Deep immunoSEQ sequencing was performed on naive, central memory and regulatory T cell samples, with an average of roughly 3.6 million total reads per sample. After sorted cells were lysed in RLT buffer, RNA was extracted with DNase-treated RNeasy Micro or Mini kits, with the choice depending on cell number. Each cell subset was processed separately to prevent cross-contamination, with patient and healthy donor samples processed together. The immunoSEQ multiplex PCR was used to amplify TCRB sequences from cDNA, generating 87-bp fragments that spanned the CDR3 region. Sequencing of the amplicons was performed on the Illumina HiSeq platform. On the study's bioinformatics: Synthetic template baselines were used to correct PCR bias computationally, reads within Hamming distance 2 were collapsed, and singletons that could not be merged were discarded. By aligning reads against IMGT, V, D and J genes, CDR3 length, and insertions or deletions at six rearrangement sites were assigned. Clonotype counts were normalized to sorted cell number within each subset before computing true diversity and Gini coefficients with the tcR R package. The overlap coefficient, calculated on TCRB nucleotide sequences, was used to quantify repertoire sharing. As a proxy for the pre-selection repertoire, out-of-frame TCRB sequences from naive cells were analyzed. What TCRdb holds here is the immuneACCESS table cut down to in-frame rearrangements. Part of the clones is not present; checked against another copy, under half of the missing clones reflect an unresolved V gene, and the others are unexplained. Clonal size and the V and J genes are those of that table, whereas D and trimming came from the DNA. This sample is represented by about 470,000 clones; around 30% of them were singletons. Around 0.065% of the sample lies in the top ten.

What the authors observed across the whole study: A moderate but significant shortening of TCRB CDR3 length was observed in type 1 diabetes patients in all four CD4+ subsets. Sequencing cDNA rather than genomic DNA could over-represent highly expressing activated cells, although activation and CD3 levels did not differ between groups. PCR may preferentially amplify shorter templates, but because patient and control samples were amplified and corrected together, any resulting skew would affect both groups equally. At VDJ recombination sites, type 1 diabetes patients had fewer insertions and more deleted nucleotides, which implies abnormalities in thymic rearrangement. Only small numbers of individuals were included in the HLA sub-analyses, which left unresolved whether HLA type had any influence on TCRB rearrangement. Naive, central memory and regulatory TCRB repertoires appeared to be more similar among patients than among healthy donors.

A remark on this clone: What this receptor recognizes is not known. Base qualities were left out, and no much larger clone turns up one base away.

From its cysteine to its phenylalanine, the CDR3 spans 13 amino acids. Here the CDR3 DNA is all that survives: 39 bases in frame from base 1. V lost 5 bases and J lost 5 bases; the stretch between them is 7 bases long. Based on the germline V gene, the CDR1 and CDR2 sequences are SGHTA and FQGNSA. Each donor gave one peripheral blood draw, averaging approximately 110 mL, which was collected into heparinised tubes. Using a panel that included CD45RO, CCR7, CD25, CD127, CD95 and CD27, naive, central memory, regulatory and stem cell-like memory CD4+ T cells were sorted on a BD FACSAria II. All sorted populations exceeded 95% purity. Right away, PBMCs were isolated by Lymphoprep density gradient centrifugation and were stained directly, with no culture step. So that batch effects would be minimized, each experiment stained and sorted samples in pairs, pairing one healthy donor with one patient.

What was sequenced was naive CD4+ T cells from blood. The sample's cell subset or site label is to be understood as: true naive CD4+ T cells. This TCR was sampled from a man younger than 35 in good health. The V gene is TRBV7-2 and the J gene is TRBJ2-6, with the D segment identity uncertain. At the DNA level, the sequence is TGTGCCAGCAGCCTAGTCCGGGCCAACGTCCTGACTTTC. Its coded protein is CASSLVRANVLTF.